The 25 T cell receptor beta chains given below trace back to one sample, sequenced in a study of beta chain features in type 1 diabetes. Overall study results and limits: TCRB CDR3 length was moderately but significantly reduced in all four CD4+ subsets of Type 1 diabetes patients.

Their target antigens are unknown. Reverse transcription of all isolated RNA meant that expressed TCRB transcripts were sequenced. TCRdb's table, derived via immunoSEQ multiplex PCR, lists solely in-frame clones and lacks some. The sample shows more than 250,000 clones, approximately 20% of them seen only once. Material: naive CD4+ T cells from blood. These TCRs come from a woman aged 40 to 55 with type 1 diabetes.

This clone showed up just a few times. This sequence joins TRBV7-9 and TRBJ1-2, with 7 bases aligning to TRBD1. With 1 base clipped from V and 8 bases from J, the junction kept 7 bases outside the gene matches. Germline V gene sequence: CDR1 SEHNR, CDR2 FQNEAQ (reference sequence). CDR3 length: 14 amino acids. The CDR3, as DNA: TGTGCCAGCAGCTTAGAGACAGGGAGAGACGGCTACACCTTC. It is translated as CASSLETGRDGYTF.

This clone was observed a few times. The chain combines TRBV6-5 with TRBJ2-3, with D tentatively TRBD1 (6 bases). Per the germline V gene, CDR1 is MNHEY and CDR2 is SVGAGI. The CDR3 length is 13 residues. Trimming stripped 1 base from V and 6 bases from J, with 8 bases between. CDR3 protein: CASSYLRGDTQYF. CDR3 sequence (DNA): TGTGCCAGCAGTTACTTGAGGGGGGATACGCAGTATTTT.

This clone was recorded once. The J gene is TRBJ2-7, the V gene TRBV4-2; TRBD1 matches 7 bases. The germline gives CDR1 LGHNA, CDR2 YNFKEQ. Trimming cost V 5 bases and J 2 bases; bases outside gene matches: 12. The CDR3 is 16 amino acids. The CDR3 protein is CASSSQGGQTTYEQYF. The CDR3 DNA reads TGTGCCAGCAGCTCTCAAGGGGGACAGACTACCTACGAGCAGTACTTC.

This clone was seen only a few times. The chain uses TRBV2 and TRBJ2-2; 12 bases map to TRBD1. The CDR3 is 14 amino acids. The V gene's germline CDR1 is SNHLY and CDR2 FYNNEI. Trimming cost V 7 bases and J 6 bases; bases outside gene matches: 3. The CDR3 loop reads CASKGQGASGELFF. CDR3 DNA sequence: TGTGCCAGCAAGGGACAGGGGGCTTCCGGGGAGCTGTTTTTT.

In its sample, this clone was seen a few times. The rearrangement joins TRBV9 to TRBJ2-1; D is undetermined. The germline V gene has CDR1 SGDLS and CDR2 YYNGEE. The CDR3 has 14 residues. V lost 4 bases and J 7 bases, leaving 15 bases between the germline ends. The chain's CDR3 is CASSPDSISNEQFF. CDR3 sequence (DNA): TGTGCCAGCAGCCCCGACTCCATATCAAATGAGCAGTTCTTC.

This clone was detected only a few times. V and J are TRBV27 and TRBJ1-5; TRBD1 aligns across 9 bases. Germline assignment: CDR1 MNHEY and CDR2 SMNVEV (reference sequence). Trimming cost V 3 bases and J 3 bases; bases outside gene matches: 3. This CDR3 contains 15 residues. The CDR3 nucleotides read TGTGCCAGCAGTTTCGACAGGGGGTCCAATCAGCCCCAGCATTTT. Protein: CASSFDRGSNQPQHF.

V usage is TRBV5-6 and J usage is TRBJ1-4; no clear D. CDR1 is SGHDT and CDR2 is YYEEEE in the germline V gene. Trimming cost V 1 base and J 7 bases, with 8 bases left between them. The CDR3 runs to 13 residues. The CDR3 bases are TGTGCCAGCAGCTTGAAAACAGCTGAAAAACTGTTTTTT. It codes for CASSLKTAEKLFF.

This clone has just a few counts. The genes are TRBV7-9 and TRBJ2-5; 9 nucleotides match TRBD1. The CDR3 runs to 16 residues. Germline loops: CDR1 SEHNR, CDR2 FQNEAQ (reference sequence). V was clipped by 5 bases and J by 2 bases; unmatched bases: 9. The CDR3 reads CASSMADRGRQETQYF. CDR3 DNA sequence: TGTGCCAGCAGCATGGCGGACAGGGGAAGGCAAGAGACCCAGTACTTC. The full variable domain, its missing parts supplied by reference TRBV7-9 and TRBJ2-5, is DTGVSQNPRHKITKRGQNVTFRCDPISEHNRLYWYRQTLGQGPEFLTYFQNEAQLEKSRLLSDRFSAERPKGSFSTLEIQRTEQGDSAMYLCASSMADRGRQETQYFGPGTRLLVL.

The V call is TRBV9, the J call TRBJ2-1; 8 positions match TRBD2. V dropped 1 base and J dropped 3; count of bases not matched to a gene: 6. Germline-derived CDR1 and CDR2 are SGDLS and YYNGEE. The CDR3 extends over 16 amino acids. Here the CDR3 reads CASSVLGGGNYNEQFF. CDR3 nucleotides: TGTGCCAGCAGCGTACTCGGGGGGGGCAACTACAATGAGCAGTTCTTC.

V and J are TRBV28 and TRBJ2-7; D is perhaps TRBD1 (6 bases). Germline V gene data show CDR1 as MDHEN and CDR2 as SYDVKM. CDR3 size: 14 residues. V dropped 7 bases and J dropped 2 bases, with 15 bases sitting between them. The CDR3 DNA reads TGTGCCAGCACCCTGACAGGCCCAACCTACGAGCAGTACTTC. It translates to CASTLTGPTYEQYF.

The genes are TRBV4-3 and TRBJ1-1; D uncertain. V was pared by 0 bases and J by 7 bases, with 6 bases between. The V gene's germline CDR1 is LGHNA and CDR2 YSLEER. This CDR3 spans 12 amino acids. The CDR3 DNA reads TGCGCCAGCAGCCAAGACTCGGGTGAAGCTTTCTTT. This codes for CASSQDSGEAFF.

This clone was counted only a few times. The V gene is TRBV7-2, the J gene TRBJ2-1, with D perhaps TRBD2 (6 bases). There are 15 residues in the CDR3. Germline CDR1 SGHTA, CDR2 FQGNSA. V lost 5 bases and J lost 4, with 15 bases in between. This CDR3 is CASSLAPGTYNEQFF. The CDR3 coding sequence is TGTGCCAGCAGCCTTGCCCCAGGGACTTACAATGAGCAGTTCTTC.

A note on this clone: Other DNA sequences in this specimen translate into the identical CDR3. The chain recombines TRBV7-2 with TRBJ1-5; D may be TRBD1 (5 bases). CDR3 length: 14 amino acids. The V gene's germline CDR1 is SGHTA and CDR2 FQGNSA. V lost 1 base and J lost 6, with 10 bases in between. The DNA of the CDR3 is TGTGCCAGCAGCTTAGGGGGCGCTGGTCAGCCCCAGCATTTT. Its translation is CASSLGGAGQPQHF.

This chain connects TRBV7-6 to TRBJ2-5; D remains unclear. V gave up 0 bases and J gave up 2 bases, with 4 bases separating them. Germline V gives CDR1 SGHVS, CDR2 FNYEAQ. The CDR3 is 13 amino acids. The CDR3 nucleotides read TGTGCCAGCAGCTTAGCACAGCAAGAGACCCAGTACTTC. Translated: CASSLAQQETQYF.

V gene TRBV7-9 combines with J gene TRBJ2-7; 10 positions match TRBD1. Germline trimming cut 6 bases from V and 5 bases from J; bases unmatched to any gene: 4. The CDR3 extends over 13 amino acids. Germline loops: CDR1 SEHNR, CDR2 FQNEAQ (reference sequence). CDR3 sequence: CASSSGTGDEQYF. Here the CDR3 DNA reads TGTGCCAGCAGTTCCGGGACAGGGGACGAGCAGTACTTC.

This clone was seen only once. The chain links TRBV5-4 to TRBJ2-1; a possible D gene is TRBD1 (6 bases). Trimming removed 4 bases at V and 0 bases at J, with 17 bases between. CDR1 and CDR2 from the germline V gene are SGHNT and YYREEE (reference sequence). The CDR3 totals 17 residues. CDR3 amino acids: CASSQPQGRSSYNEQFF. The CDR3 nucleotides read TGTGCCAGCAGCCAACCTCAGGGGCGAAGCTCCTACAATGAGCAGTTCTTC.

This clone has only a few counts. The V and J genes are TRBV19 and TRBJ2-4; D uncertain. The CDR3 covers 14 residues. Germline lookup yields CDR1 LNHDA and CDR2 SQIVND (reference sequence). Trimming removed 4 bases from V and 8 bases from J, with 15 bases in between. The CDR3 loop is CASSKTPPEDIQYF. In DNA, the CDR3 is TGTGCCAGTAGTAAGACTCCACCCGAGGACATTCAGTACTTC. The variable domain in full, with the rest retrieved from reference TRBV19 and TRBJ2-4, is DGGITQSPKYLFRKEGQNVTLSCEQNLNHDAMYWYRQDPGQGLRLIYYSQIVNDFQKGDIAEGYSVSREKKESFPLTVTSAQKNPTAFYLCASSKTPPEDIQYFGAGTRLSVL.

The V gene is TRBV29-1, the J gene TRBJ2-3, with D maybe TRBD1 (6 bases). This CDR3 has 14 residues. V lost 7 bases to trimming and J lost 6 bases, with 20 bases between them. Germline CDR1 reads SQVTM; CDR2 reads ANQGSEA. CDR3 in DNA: TGCAGCGCCGAAACTTTGGACAGAACCGATACGCAGTATTTT. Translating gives CSAETLDRTDTQYF.

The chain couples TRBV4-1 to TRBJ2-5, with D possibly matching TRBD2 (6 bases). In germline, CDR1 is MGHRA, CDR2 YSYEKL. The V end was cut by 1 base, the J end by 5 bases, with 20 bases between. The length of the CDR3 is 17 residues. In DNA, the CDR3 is TGCGCCAGCAGCCAAGTCGGGACTTCTCTCGTTGGGGAGACCCAGTACTTC. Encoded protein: CASSQVGTSLVGETQYF.

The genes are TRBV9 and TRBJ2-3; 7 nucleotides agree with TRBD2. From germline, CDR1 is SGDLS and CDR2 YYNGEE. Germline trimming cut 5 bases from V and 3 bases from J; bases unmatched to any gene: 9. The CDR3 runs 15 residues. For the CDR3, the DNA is TGTGCCAGCAGGCGTGCGGGGGTGGAGACAGATACGCAGTATTTT. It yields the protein CASRRAGVETDTQYF. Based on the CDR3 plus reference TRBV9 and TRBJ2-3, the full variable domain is DSGVTQTPKHLITATGQRVTLRCSPRSGDLSVYWYQQSLDQGLQFLIQYYNGEERAKGNILERFSAQQFPDLHSELNLSSLELGDSALYFCASRRAGVETDTQYFGPGTRLTVL.

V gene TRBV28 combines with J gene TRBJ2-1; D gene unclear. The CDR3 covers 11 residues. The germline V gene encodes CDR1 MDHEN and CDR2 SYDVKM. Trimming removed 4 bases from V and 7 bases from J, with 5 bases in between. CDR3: CASSSPNEQFF. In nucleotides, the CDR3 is TGTGCCAGCAGTTCCCCGAATGAGCAGTTCTTC.

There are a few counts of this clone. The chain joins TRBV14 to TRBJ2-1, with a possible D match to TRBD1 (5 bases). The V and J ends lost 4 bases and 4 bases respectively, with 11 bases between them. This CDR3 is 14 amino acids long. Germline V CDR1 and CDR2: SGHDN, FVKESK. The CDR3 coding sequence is TGTGCCAGCAGCCCGGACACTGCATACAATGAGCAGTTCTTC. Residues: CASSPDTAYNEQFF.

The chain's CDR3 is CATIYGQGSTEAFF. CDR3 DNA: TGTGCCACCATCTATGGACAGGGGAGCACTGAAGCTTTCTTT. V is TRBV15 and J is TRBJ1-1; 9 positions match TRBD1. The CDR3 sequence is 14 residues long. J lost 4 bases, V lost 7 bases, and 7 bases had no gene match. Looked up from germline, CDR1 is LNHNV and CDR2 is YYDKDF (reference sequence). Using reference TRBV15 and TRBJ1-1 for the parts outside the CDR3, the full variable domain is DAMVIQNPRYQVTQFGKPVTLSCSQTLNHNVMYWYQQKSSQAPKLLFHYYDKDFNNEADTPDNFQSRRPNTSFCFLDIRSPGLGDTAMYLCATIYGQGSTEAFFGQGTRLTVV.

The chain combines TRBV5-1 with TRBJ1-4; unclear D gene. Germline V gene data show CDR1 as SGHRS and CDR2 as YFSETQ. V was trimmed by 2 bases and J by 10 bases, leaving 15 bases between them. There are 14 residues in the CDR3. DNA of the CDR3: TGCGCCAGCAGCTTTTCCAACGGGGAAACAAAACTGTTTTTT. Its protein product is CASSFSNGETKLFF.

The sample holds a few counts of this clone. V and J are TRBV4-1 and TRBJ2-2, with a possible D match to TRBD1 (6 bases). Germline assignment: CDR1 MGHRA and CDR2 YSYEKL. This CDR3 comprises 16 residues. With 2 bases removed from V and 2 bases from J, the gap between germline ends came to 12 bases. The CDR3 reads CASSQRWGLNTGELFF. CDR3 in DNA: TGCGCCAGCAGCCAAAGGTGGGGGCTAAACACCGGGGAGCTGTTTTTT.